What follows is one TCR beta chain and its context. The data originate from a study of cytomegalovirus exposure and HLA in healthy donors. It was with 60 Vbeta and 13 Jbeta primers that the PCR ran. Data came from immunoSEQ multiplex PCR; TCRdb stores just in-frame clones and leaves some out. The repertoire holds roughly 140,000 clones, with about 80% as singletons. The TCR originated in a woman aged 45 to 65 in good health and CMV-seropositive. Sequenced input: PBMCs.

The CDR3 loop reads CSVGRQGAFSYEQYF. In DNA, the CDR3 is TGCAGCGTTGGACGTCAGGGGGCCTTCTCCTACGAGCAGTACTTC. The gene calls are TRBV29-1 and TRBJ2-7; 8 positions match TRBD1. V shed 4 bases, J shed 0 bases, and the junction held 8 bases outside the gene matches. The CDR3 is made up of 15 amino acids. Germline loops: CDR1 SQVTM, CDR2 ANQGSEA.